The 5 T cell receptor beta chains presented below share a single source sample, sequenced in a study of blood T cell repertoires in COVID-19. Measured with immunoSEQ multiplex PCR; TCRdb has only the in-frame clones, and not every one. Here the sample spans roughly 67,000 clones, around 85% being singletons. The sample consisted of peripheral blood. The receptors were gathered from a man between 50 and 59 years old with active COVID-19.

As for this clone: The junction and the germline gene differ at one end; a read error may be behind it. The chain employs TRBV7-2 and TRBJ1-2; D gene uncertain. The CDR3 consists of 12 residues. CDR1 is SGHTA and CDR2 is FQGNSA in the germline V gene. The CDR3 nucleotides are TGTGCCAGCACCTTAGGTCCGGGTGGCTACACCTTC. It encodes CASTLGPGGYTF.

This chain connects TRBV11-3 to TRBJ1-1; D unclear. Deletions cut 1 base from V and 1 base from J, with 7 bases between. Germline loops: CDR1 SGHNT, CDR2 YENEEA. This CDR3 is built from 14 residues. The CDR3: CASSLARGNTEAFF. In DNA, the CDR3 is TGTGCCAGCAGCTTAGCGAGAGGGAACACTGAAGCTTTCTTT.

The chain has TRBV3-1 (or the pseudogene TRBV3-2) and TRBJ2-1; 7 bases map to TRBD2. Germline values: CDR1 LGHDT, CDR2 YNNKEL (reference sequence). Unmatched junction bases numbered 13, after V lost 2 bases and J lost 0 bases. The CDR3 covers 19 residues. As DNA, the CDR3 is TGTGCCAGCAGCCAACATGCCCTGGGGGGAGGGAGCTCCTACAATGAGCAGTTCTTC. This encodes CASSQHALGGGSSYNEQFF.

The CDR3: CASSFRGIGYEQYF. The CDR3 DNA reads TGTGCCAGCAGCTTTCGCGGGATAGGCTACGAGCAGTACTTC. This sequence joins TRBV5-8 and TRBJ2-7; tentatively, D is TRBD2 (6 bases). The CDR3 totals 14 residues. CDR1 and CDR2 from the germline V gene are SGHTS and YDEGEE. The V and J ends lost 2 bases and 3 bases respectively, with 12 bases between them.

This clone was recorded only once. The J gene is TRBJ2-5, the V gene TRBV6-2 or TRBV6-3; D not resolved. The CDR3 spans 14 residues. Germline CDR1 and CDR2: MNHEY and SVGEGT. V was pared by 5 bases and J by 8 bases, with 18 bases between. The CDR3 region has the DNA TGTGCCAGCAGTCCACTCCTGGGCTATTCCACCCAGTACTTC. Its translation: CASSPLLGYSTQYF.